This T cell receptor beta chain emerged from a study of T cells in Graves' hyperthyroidism and ophthalmopathy. This clonotype was seen only once. Germline V lookup: CDR1 SNHLY, CDR2 FYNNEI. The CDR3 has 14 amino acids. The V gene end was trimmed by 6 bases and the J gene end by 6 bases; junction bases not matched to a gene: 4. TCR beta CDR3 sequences were amplified from RNA transcripts. The TCR CDR3 first-round RT-PCR relied on the HTBI primer set. One entry per CDR3 protein results from TCRdb running MiXCR on the multiplex PCR reads. The table includes 500,000 to 750,000 distinct CDR3 sequences, more than 45% detected once.

The clonotype was recovered from a woman aged 18-29 years with Graves' hyperthyroidism. The sequencing input was peripheral blood or thyroid tissue (not recorded which). The V gene is TRBV2, the J gene TRBJ2-1; TRBD2 matches 11 bases. CDR3 protein: CASRLAGGPNEQFF. CDR3 DNA: TGTGCCAGCAGGTTAGCGGGAGGGCCCAATGAGCAGTTCTTC.